The clone carrying this T cell receptor (beta chain) was seen at least ten times. Unique molecular identifiers were used to barcode this TCRbeta library. TCRdb ran MiXCR on the PCR reads and lists one entry per CDR3 protein. The sample has about 260,000 distinct CDR3 sequences; 8.2% are singletons. These data belong to a study of T-cell reconstitution after alpha-beta-depleted transplantation in children. Germline V gene sequence: CDR1 SGDLS, CDR2 YYNGEE. This CDR3 has 12 residues. Trimming left V 3 bases short and J 8 bases short, with 11 bases between. V gene TRBV9 combines with J gene TRBJ1-2; D gene unclear. Specimen: PBMCs, mostly from graft donor cells, collected 180 days after TCRalphabeta/CD19-depleted stem cell transplant. The receptor was derived from a male patient under 18 who had a stem cell transplant for acute lymphoblastic leukemia, so the T cells may come from the graft donor. The CDR3 here is CASSAFGEGYTF. CDR3 coding DNA: TGTGCCAGCAGCGCGTTTGGCGAAGGCTACACCTTC.